This is a list of T cell receptor beta chains from one sample in a study of blood T cell repertoires in COVID-19. Here immunoSEQ multiplex PCR was the method, and the copy in TCRdb shows in-frame clones only, minus some. The table includes approximately 500,000 clones, approximately 87% detected once. The sequenced sample consisted of PBMCs or T cells enriched from blood (not recorded which). All receptors come from a woman aged 40 to 49 who had recovered from COVID-19. Both conserved end residues are part of each CDR3. A D gene is named only where the DNA matches it firmly. Clone size, where shown, is once, few, many, or a class for clones that have expanded.

length,J,V,D,size,DNA,CDR3
15,TRBJ1-2,TRBV7-8,TRBD1,few,TGTGCCAGCAGCGCCGACCTACAGGGGATACGTGGCTACACCTTC,CASSADLQGIRGYTF
17,TRBJ2-5,TRBV13,.,once,TGTGCCAGCAGCTCCACCCCGGACGGAGGGGGGGATCGGGCCCAGTACTTC,CASSSTPDGGGDRAQYF
18,TRBJ2-6,TRBV5-4,.,.,TGTGCCAGCAGCTTGCGGACAGCGCTTTACTCTGGGGCCAACGTCCTGACTTTC,CASSLRTALYSGANVLTF
14,TRBJ2-3,TRBV5-1,TRBD2,.,TGCGCCAGCAGCTTAGCGGGAGAGCGGGATACGCAGTATTTT,CASSLAGERDTQYF
16,TRBJ1-2,TRBV4-1,.,.,TGCGCCAGCAGCCTCGGGACTCCTCCTGCAGGATATGGCTACACCTTC,CASSLGTPPAGYGYTF
15,TRBJ1-2,TRBV19,.,.,TGTGCCAGTAGTACAAGACAGTTAGCTAACTATGGCTACACCTTC,CASSTRQLANYGYTF
13,TRBJ2-7,TRBV12-5,.,.,TGTGCTAGTGGTTTAGGACAGCTTTACGAGCAGTACTTC,CASGLGQLYEQYF
15,TRBJ1-1,TRBV4-3,.,.,TGCGCCAGCAGCCAAGATCGAGGGCAGAACACTGAAGCTTTCTTT,CASSQDRGQNTEAFF
15,TRBJ1-6,TRBV19,.,once,TGTGCCAGTAGTATAGCCTCAGACAGGTTTGAGGCCCTCCACTTT,CASSIASDRFEALHF
15,TRBJ1-2,TRBV6-5,.,.,TGTGCCAGCAGTTACTCAAGGGGGTCTAACTATGGCTACACCTTC,CASSYSRGSNYGYTF
13,TRBJ2-7,TRBV18,TRBD2,.,TGTGCCAGCTCAGCCGCGGGGGGGTACGAGCAGTACTTC,CASSAAGGYEQYF
16,TRBJ1-5,TRBV18,TRBD1,.,TGTGCCAGCTCACCACCCGGGACAGGGATCAATCAGCCCCAGCATTTT,CASSPPGTGINQPQHF
14,TRBJ1-2,TRBV2,TRBD1,.,TGTGCCAGCAGACAGGGGGCCGATCACTATGGCTACACCTTC,CASRQGADHYGYTF
12,TRBJ2-2,TRBV13,.,.,TGTGCCAGCAGCTTTGGAGTCGGGGAGCTGTTTTTT,CASSFGVGELFF
12,TRBJ2-7,TRBV5-1,.,.,TGCGCCAGCGGGAACAGGGTCGACGAGCAGTACTTC,CASGNRVDEQYF
14,TRBJ2-3,TRBV19,TRBD1,.,TGTGCCAGTAGTTTAACAGGGGGCTCAGATACGCAGTATTTT,CASSLTGGSDTQYF
15,TRBJ2-7,TRBV4-3,TRBD1,.,TGCGCCAGCAGCCAAATGGACAGGGGGGCATACGAGCAGTACTTC,CASSQMDRGAYEQYF
15,TRBJ2-2,TRBV3-1/TRBV3-2,.,.,TGTGCCAGCAGCTCAGGGGCCATGAACACCGGGGAGCTGTTTTTT,CASSSGAMNTGELFF
16,TRBJ2-7,TRBV4-1,TRBD1,.,TGCGCCAGCAGCAAACCGGGACAGGGGACTCCCTACGAGCAGTACTTC,CASSKPGQGTPYEQYF
16,TRBJ2-1,TRBV9,TRBD2,few,TGTGCCAGCAGCGTAGTCGGGACTAGCGAATACAATGAGCAGTTCTTC,CASSVVGTSEYNEQFF
18,TRBJ1-6,TRBV4-1,.,.,TGCGCCAGCAGCCTTCACTTGCCCCGGACGGGATCAAATTCACCCCTCCACTTT,CASSLHLPRTGSNSPLHF
16,TRBJ1-2,TRBV4-3,.,.,TGCGCCAGCAGCCAAGATTCGTGGGGGGTACCGCGGGGCTACACCTTC,CASSQDSWGVPRGYTF
16,TRBJ1-1,TRBV7-8,TRBD1,.,TGTGCCAGCAGCTCGGTGGACAGGGGATGGTTAACTGAAGCTTTCTTT,CASSSVDRGWLTEAFF
15,TRBJ2-5,TRBV7-7,TRBD1,.,TGTGCTAGCAGCTACCGGGACAGGGGCCAAGAGACCCAGTACTTC,CASSYRDRGQETQYF
13,TRBJ1-2,TRBV13,.,.,TGTGCCAGCAGCTTCTTGGGCAGGGTGGGCTACACCTTC,CASSFLGRVGYTF
18,TRBJ2-7,TRBV3-1/TRBV3-2,TRBD2,.,TGTGCCAGCAGCCAAGTGGTGGGAGGGCCTTCCTTAACCTACGAGCAGTACTTC,CASSQVVGGPSLTYEQYF
12,TRBJ1-1,TRBV2,.,.,TGTGCCAGCAAGAGAGGGGGTTTTGAAGCTTTCTTT,CASKRGGFEAFF
15,TRBJ1-1,TRBV3-1/TRBV3-2,.,.,TGTGCCAGCAGCCACCCGAAGGGGCCAGGCACTGAAGCTTTCTTT,CASSHPKGPGTEAFF
13,TRBJ1-2,TRBV12-3/TRBV12-4,TRBD1,few,TGTGCCAGCAGTCCCGGACAGGCGCGTGGCTACACCTTC,CASSPGQARGYTF
16,TRBJ2-5,TRBV19,.,.,TGTGCCAGTCAGGGCCGGGTCGGATCGACTCAAGAGACCCAGTACTTC,CASQGRVGSTQETQYF
18,TRBJ1-5,TRBV4-1,TRBD1,.,TGCGCCAGCAGCCAGAATTTACAGGGGGCAATTTACAATCAGCCCCAGCATTTT,CASSQNLQGAIYNQPQHF
16,TRBJ1-3,TRBV19,.,once,TGTGCCAGTAGTCCCAGAACAGGGTTCTCCGGAAACACCATATATTTT,CASSPRTGFSGNTIYF
15,TRBJ2-2,TRBV5-8,.,.,TGTGCCAGCTTCCCGGGGGTTTCGGACACCGGGGAGCTGTTTTTT,CASFPGVSDTGELFF
16,TRBJ2-7,TRBV5-1,TRBD1,.,TGCGCCAGCAGCCCTGATTTCAGGACAGGGATGGCCGAGCAGTACTTC,CASSPDFRTGMAEQYF
15,TRBJ1-1,TRBV4-2,TRBD1,few,TGTGCCAGCAGCCAAGATCCGACAGGGGGGACTGAAGCTTTCTTT,CASSQDPTGGTEAFF
15,TRBJ1-1,TRBV10-3,TRBD1,.,TGTGCCATCAGTGTAGGGGGCTCCTCGTCCACTGAAGCTTTCTTT,CAISVGGSSSTEAFF
15,TRBJ1-2,TRBV6-1,.,.,TGTGCCAGCAGTGAAGGGTCAGGGAAGGACTATGGCTACACCTTC,CASSEGSGKDYGYTF
17,TRBJ1-5,TRBV19,TRBD1,.,TGTGCCAGTAGTGACCGCGGACAGGGAATTGGCAATCAGCCCCAGCATTTT,CASSDRGQGIGNQPQHF
15,TRBJ1-5,TRBV6-5,TRBD1,once,TGTGCCAGCAGACCCGGGACAGCCACTAATCAGCCCCAGCATTTT,CASRPGTATNQPQHF
13,TRBJ2-5,TRBV2,TRBD2,.,TGTGCCAGCACCGGGGGGTTTAGCGAGACCCAGTACTTC,CASTGGFSETQYF
15,TRBJ1-1,TRBV27,TRBD1,.,TGTGCCAGCAGCTTTACCGGGACAGCGAACACTGAAGCTTTCTTT,CASSFTGTANTEAFF
15,TRBJ1-2,TRBV4-3,TRBD1,.,TGCGCCAGCAGCCAACTGACAGGGGGCGCGGCTGGCTACACCTTC,CASSQLTGGAAGYTF
14,TRBJ1-2,TRBV6-5,.,.,TGTGCCAGCAGATCAGGGATCGGCCTGGATGGCTACACCTTC,CASRSGIGLDGYTF
16,TRBJ2-1,TRBV27,.,.,TGTGCCAGCAGTTCCCCCTCCAGCGGATTAAACAATGAGCAGTTCTTC,CASSSPSSGLNNEQFF
15,TRBJ2-3,TRBV7-2,.,.,TGTGCCAGCAGCTTAGGGACTTACCTCACAGATACGCAGTATTTT,CASSLGTYLTDTQYF
12,TRBJ2-1,TRBV29-1,.,.,TGCAGCGTTGAGAGGGTGGGATATGAGCAGTTCTTC,CSVERVGYEQFF
15,TRBJ2-2,TRBV18,.,.,TGTGCCAGCTCAATATATGAGGGAGTCACCGGGGAGCTGTTTTTT,CASSIYEGVTGELFF
15,TRBJ1-2,TRBV15,.,.,TGTGCCACCAGCAGACAGGGGATAGTAGGTTATGGCTACACCTTC,CATSRQGIVGYGYTF
16,TRBJ1-6,TRBV7-2,.,few,TGTGCCAGCAGCTTAGGATCTCCCGGTGATAATTCACCCCTCCACTTT,CASSLGSPGDNSPLHF
14,TRBJ1-1,TRBV5-1,.,.,TGCGCCAGTCAACCCGGAGACGGGAACACTGAAGCTTTCTTT,CASQPGDGNTEAFF
12,TRBJ1-2,TRBV7-2,.,.,TGTGCCAGCAGCGCTACAGGCGGAGGCTACACCTTC,CASSATGGGYTF
16,TRBJ2-3,TRBV2,TRBD2,few,TGTGCCAGCATAGGAGCGGGAGGTCGTCACGGGCCTACGCAGTATTTT,CASIGAGGRHGPTQYF
16,TRBJ2-1,TRBV5-1,TRBD1,.,TGCGCCAGCAGCTTGATGGGACAGGGATACTACAATGAGCAGTTCTTC,CASSLMGQGYYNEQFF